This entry describes one TCR beta chain. Its antigen is currently unknown. The repertoire was sequenced with immunoSEQ multiplex PCR; TCRdb's copy has only in-frame clones and lacks some. The table has about 31,000 clones, 85% to 95% seen once. The data belong to a study of T cells in localized non-small cell lung cancer. Study results and limitations: Longer overall survival was linked to higher blood T cell density. Appearances in adjacent lung were noted for a median 57 of the top 100 tumor clones.

Sample: peripheral blood, taken before any cancer treatment. The sequence came from a woman aged 35 to 69 with stage I lung adenocarcinoma.

In DNA form, the CDR3 reads TGTGCCAGCAGGTCACATGGGAATGAAGCTTTCTTT. Protein product: CASRSHGNEAFF. The chain has TRBV28 and TRBJ1-1; D unresolved. Germline loops: CDR1 MDHEN, CDR2 SYDVKM. The CDR3 has 12 amino acids. V lost 6 bases and J 7 bases, leaving 12 bases between the germline ends.